This TCR beta chain comes out of a study of cytomegalovirus exposure and HLA in healthy donors. Germline CDR1 reads LNHDA; CDR2 reads SQIVND (reference sequence). V gave up 3 bases and J gave up 1 base, with 10 bases separating them. This CDR3 is built from 14 residues. PCR was performed using 60 Vbeta and 13 Jbeta primers. Only in-frame clones appear in the TCRdb table, and some are missing; sequencing was by immunoSEQ multiplex PCR. Here the sample spans 150,000 to 200,000 clones, about 83% being singletons. This sequence joins TRBV19 and TRBJ2-7; weak D call: TRBD1 (6 bases). This sequence originates from a woman aged 30 to 39 in good health and CMV-seronegative. The sequencing sample was made of PBMCs. The CDR3 here is CASSITGQSYEQYF. In DNA form, the CDR3 reads TGTGCCAGTAGTATTACCGGACAGTCCTACGAGCAGTACTTC.